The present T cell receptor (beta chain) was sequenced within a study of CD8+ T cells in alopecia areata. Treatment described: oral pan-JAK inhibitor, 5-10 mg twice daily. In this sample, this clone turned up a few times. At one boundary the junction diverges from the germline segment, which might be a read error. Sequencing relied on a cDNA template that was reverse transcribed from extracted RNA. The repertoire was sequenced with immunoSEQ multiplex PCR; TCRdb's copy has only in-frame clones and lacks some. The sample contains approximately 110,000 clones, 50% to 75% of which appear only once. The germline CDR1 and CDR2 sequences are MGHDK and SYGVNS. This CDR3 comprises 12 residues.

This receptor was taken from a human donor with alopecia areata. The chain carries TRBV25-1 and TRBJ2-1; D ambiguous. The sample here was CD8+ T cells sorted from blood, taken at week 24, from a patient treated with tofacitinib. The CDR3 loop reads CASSAPPGSWVF. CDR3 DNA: TGTGCCAGCAGTGCGCCCCCGGGCAGTTGGGTCTTC. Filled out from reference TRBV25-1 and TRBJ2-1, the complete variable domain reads EADIYQTPRYLVIGTGKKITLECSQTMGHDKMYWYQQDPGMELHLIHYSYGVNSTEKGDLSSESTVSRIRTEHFPLTLESARPSHTSQYLCASSAPPGSWVFGPGTRLTVL.